This entry is about one T cell receptor beta chain. Its antigen is not identified. With a J-beta primer mix and a sample-barcoded 5' primer, a second PCR ran 7 to 11 cycles. MiXCR, applied by TCRdb to the 5' RACE reads, yields one record per CDR3 protein. This table holds around 2 million distinct CDR3 sequences, roughly two fifths found once. The sample originates from a study of blood T cells in healthy people across ages. Study-wide results and limits: Across the age range, TCR beta diversity per million T cells fell in a roughly linear way. Donor CMV infection status was unknown, possibly confounding age-related changes in expanded clonotypes.

Per germline, CDR1 LNHNV and CDR2 YYDKDF (reference sequence). The CDR3 is 14 amino acids. The V and J ends lost 11 bases and 11 bases respectively, with 26 bases between them. The TCR originated in a human donor in good health. The chain employs TRBV15 and TRBJ2-3; D remains ambiguous. What was sequenced was blood. CDR3 in amino acids: CAAGLAVFPYEQYF. CDR3 bases: TGTGCCGCCGGGTTGGCAGTCTTCCCCTACGAGCAGTATTTT.